One sample yielded the 8 T cell receptor beta chains listed below, sequenced in a study of blood T cell repertoires in COVID-19. TCRdb keeps only in-frame clones here, not all; method: immunoSEQ multiplex PCR. The sample includes fewer than 450,000 clones, roughly nine tenths seen only once; the top ten take 1%. The sequencing sample was made of PBMCs or T cells enriched from blood (not recorded which). Receptor source: a woman in her thirties who had recovered from COVID-19.

The chain uses TRBV6-2 or TRBV6-3 and TRBJ1-2; the match to TRBD1 covers 7 bases. This CDR3 is 15 amino acids long. The V gene's germline CDR1 is MNHEY and CDR2 SVGEGT. The V gene end was trimmed by 6 bases and the J gene end by 3 bases; junction bases not matched to a gene: 10. This CDR3 reads CASSTRQGMDYGYTF. The DNA for the CDR3 is TGTGCCAGCAGCACAAGACAGGGAATGGACTATGGCTACACCTTC.

The rearrangement uses TRBV3-1 (or the pseudogene TRBV3-2) and TRBJ2-5, with 13 bases lining up with TRBD2. The CDR3 sequence is 14 residues long. V was clipped by 2 bases and J by 9 bases; unmatched bases: 3. Germline loops: CDR1 LGHDT, CDR2 YNNKEL (reference sequence). The CDR3 region has the DNA TGTGCCAGCAGCCAAACTAGCGGGGGGGCCCCCCAGTACTTC. This codes for CASSQTSGGAPQYF.

The V call is TRBV4-3, the J call TRBJ1-5; D is unresolved. Germline V gene data show CDR1 as LGHNA and CDR2 as YSLEER. Trimming stripped 0 bases from V and 6 bases from J, with 9 bases between. The CDR3 totals 14 residues. CDR3 nucleotides: TGCGCCAGCAGCCAAGATGAGGGAAGTCAGCCCCAGCATTTT. Protein sequence: CASSQDEGSQPQHF.

V is TRBV6-1 and J is TRBJ1-1; possible D gene TRBD1, 5 bases. From germline, CDR1 is MNHNS and CDR2 SASEGT. V gave up 4 bases and J gave up 5 bases, with 8 bases separating them. This CDR3 is built from 12 residues. CDR3 DNA: TGTGCCAGCAGTGTGGGGGGGACTGAAGCTTTCTTT. It is translated as CASSVGGTEAFF.

This rearrangement joins TRBV7-6 to TRBJ2-7, with TRBD1 matching over 9 bases. The CDR3 extends over 15 amino acids. Trimming at V came to 1 base and at J to 1 base, leaving 2 bases not matched to a gene. In germline, CDR1 is SGHVS, CDR2 FNYEAQ. CDR3 nucleotide sequence: TGTGCCAGCAGCTTAGACAGGGGGCTATCCTACGAGCAGTACTTC. Translation gives CASSLDRGLSYEQYF.

Remarks on this clone: The junction and the germline gene differ at one end; a read error may be behind it. CDR3 protein: CASRYSAPNYGYTF. The DNA of the CDR3 is TGTGCCAGCAGATACTCGGCTCCTAACTATGGCTACACCTTC. The chain couples TRBV6-2 or TRBV6-3 to TRBJ1-2; D gene uncertain. The CDR3 runs 14 residues. The germline V gene has CDR1 MNHEY and CDR2 SVGEGT.

This clone was observed once. Other DNA sequences of this sample code for an identical CDR3. The V and J genes are TRBV28 and TRBJ1-4; the match to TRBD1 covers 7 bases. This CDR3 comprises 15 residues. The germline V gene encodes CDR1 MDHEN and CDR2 SYDVKM. Losses at the gene ends were 3 bases for V and 4 bases for J; bases not matched to a gene: 5. The CDR3 reads CASSFSTGLNEKLFF. As DNA, the CDR3 is TGTGCCAGCAGTTTCTCGACAGGGCTTAATGAAAAACTGTTTTTT.

The rearrangement uses TRBV4-1 and TRBJ1-5; D is possibly TRBD1 (6 bases). V lost 1 base and J lost 0, with 13 bases in between. The germline gives CDR1 MGHRA, CDR2 YSYEKL. The CDR3 runs 17 residues. CDR3 protein: CASSQVPGAVSNQPQHF. Here the CDR3 DNA reads TGCGCCAGCAGCCAAGTCCCAGGGGCGGTTAGCAATCAGCCCCAGCATTTT.